This TCR beta chain was identified in a study of blood T cell repertoires in COVID-19. The wider study: PBMCs, B-cell-depleted T cells, or T cells provided the cDNA or gDNA that made up the material.

Some clones are missing from TCRdb's copy, which holds only in-frame ones; the method was immunoSEQ multiplex PCR. This table has around 100,000 clones, 85% to 90% appearing once. Trimming took off 0 bases at V and 3 bases at J, with 9 bases between the two ends. This CDR3 has 15 amino acids. CDR1 MNHEY and CDR2 SVGAGI come from the germline V gene. The chain combines TRBV6-5 with TRBJ1-3, with D hard to call. Source material: peripheral blood. This clonotype originated in a woman aged 45-65 years with acute or convalescent COVID-19. In DNA form, the CDR3 reads TGTGCCAGCAGTTACTCCGGGTGGTTTGGAAACACCATATATTTT. It yields the protein CASSYSGWFGNTIYF.